These 16 T cell receptor beta chains were all obtained from the same sample, sequenced in a study of shared clonotypes between healthy human individuals. Produced via immunoSEQ multiplex PCR; TCRdb's table is partial and in-frame only. This sample has around 120,000 clones; 67% occur once, and the top ten carry approximately 24%. The sequencing input was memory CD8+ T cells sorted from blood. Sample subset: CD45RO+ cells pooled with CCR7-negative TemRA cells. Receptor source: a woman aged 25 to 39 in good health.

V gene TRBV18 combines with J gene TRBJ2-7, with TRBD1 matching 10 bases. Germline V gene sequence: CDR1 KGHSH, CDR2 LQKENI. Trimming removed 2 bases from V and 4 bases from J; junction bases left unmatched: 2. The CDR3 runs to 14 residues. The CDR3 is CASSPWDRGYEQYF. CDR3 coding DNA: TGTGCCAGCTCACCATGGGACAGGGGTTACGAGCAGTACTTC.

This chain uses TRBV7-9 with TRBJ1-2, with 8 bases that match TRBD1. Trimming cost V 5 bases and J 7 bases; bases outside gene matches: 6. From germline, CDR1 is SEHNR and CDR2 FQNEAQ (reference sequence). There are 13 residues in the CDR3. The CDR3 DNA reads as TGTGCCAGCAGCATCGGGACAGGAACTGGCTACACCTTC. It specifies CASSIGTGTGYTF.

The chain combines TRBV6-4 with TRBJ2-2; D is possibly TRBD1 (5 bases). V dropped 6 bases and J dropped 5 bases, with 10 bases sitting between them. CDR1 and CDR2 from the germline V gene are MRHNA and SNTAGT. The CDR3 contains 13 residues. The CDR3 sequence: CASRTSGTGELFF. CDR3 nucleotide sequence: TGTGCCAGCAGGACTTCAGGGACCGGGGAGCTGTTTTTT.

The rearrangement links TRBV4-2 to TRBJ2-7; 8 positions match TRBD1. Germline V gene sequence: CDR1 LGHNA, CDR2 YNFKEQ. The CDR3 totals 16 residues. V was clipped by 2 bases and J by 5 bases; unmatched bases: 11. CDR3 DNA: TGTGCCAGCAGCCAACCGGCCGGGACAGGAGGCCACGAGCAGTACTTC. This translates into CASSQPAGTGGHEQYF.

This clone was counted once. This sequence joins TRBV2 and TRBJ2-7; TRBD2 agrees at 7 bases. Germline assignment: CDR1 SNHLY and CDR2 FYNNEI. V lost 0 bases, J lost 3 bases, and 8 bases stayed unmatched. The CDR3 is 16 residues long. The CDR3 DNA follows: TGTGCCAGCAGTGAAGCGAGGCGGGGAGGGTACTACGAGCAGTACTTC. It yields the protein CASSEARRGGYYEQYF.

This chain links TRBV6-6 with TRBJ2-1; 9 bases fit TRBD1. Germline CDR1 is MNHNY and CDR2 is SVGAGI (reference sequence). This CDR3 region has 15 residues. Trimming took 5 bases from V and 7 from J; bases not matched to a gene: 9. The CDR3 DNA reads TGTGCCAGCAGTCCGACAGGGGGAGTAGGTAATGAGCAGTTCTTC. It encodes CASSPTGGVGNEQFF.

The chain links TRBV6-5 to TRBJ2-7, with D possibly being TRBD1 or TRBD2 (5 bases each). Deletions cut 4 bases from V and 3 bases from J, with 16 bases between. This CDR3 contains 15 residues. CDR1 MNHEY and CDR2 SVGAGI come from the germline V gene. The CDR3 nucleotides read TGTGCCAGCAGTTTAGGGACCGATAGAATCTACGAGCAGTACTTC. Its translation: CASSLGTDRIYEQYF.

V is TRBV6-1 and J is TRBJ2-1; D is perhaps TRBD1 or TRBD2 (5 bases each). Germline V gives CDR1 MNHNS, CDR2 SASEGT. Trimming left V 2 bases short and J 2 bases short, with 10 bases between. CDR3 length: 15 residues. In nucleotides, the CDR3 is TGTGCCAGCAGTGAAAATGGGGGACCCTACAATGAGCAGTTCTTC. Protein: CASSENGGPYNEQFF.

The chain uses TRBV9 and TRBJ1-4; 10 nucleotides agree with TRBD1. Germline CDR1 is SGDLS and CDR2 is YYNGEE. V was clipped by 0 bases and J by 7 bases; unmatched bases: 3. The length of the CDR3 is 15 residues. The CDR3 sequence: CASSVGGTGVEKLFF. The CDR3 nucleotides read TGTGCCAGCAGCGTAGGAGGGACAGGGGTTGAAAAACTGTTTTTT.

This chain links TRBV7-9 with TRBJ1-5; D might be TRBD1 (5 bases). V was shortened by 4 bases and J by 4 bases, with 8 bases between the two germline ends. The germline gives CDR1 SEHNR, CDR2 FQNEAQ (reference sequence). The CDR3 is made up of 13 amino acids. CDR3: CASSYDSNQPQHF. The CDR3 coding sequence is TGTGCCAGCAGCTATGACAGTAATCAGCCCCAGCATTTT.

CDR3: CATETGAKNGYTF. The CDR3, as DNA: TGTGCCACCGAGACAGGGGCGAAAAATGGCTACACCTTC. The rearrangement links TRBV10-3 to TRBJ1-2, with 8 positions matching TRBD1. This CDR3 spans 13 amino acids. The V gene end was trimmed by 10 bases and the J gene end by 6 bases; junction bases not matched to a gene: 10. Germline V CDR1 and CDR2: ENHRY, SYGVKD.

The chain joins TRBV27 to TRBJ2-2, with 9 bases aligning to TRBD2. The CDR3 covers 16 residues. Germline CDR1 MNHEY, CDR2 SMNVEV (reference sequence). The V gene end was trimmed by 6 bases and the J gene end by 7 bases; junction bases not matched to a gene: 12. The CDR3 coding sequence is TGTGCCAGCAGCCCCCCCAGAGCGGGAGGAGGCGGGGAGCTGTTTTTT. This codes for CASSPPRAGGGGELFF.

The chain has TRBV29-1 and TRBJ2-7; TRBD1 is a possible D gene (6 bases). The CDR3 is 16 residues long. Germline values: CDR1 SQVTM, CDR2 ANQGSEA. V was clipped by 7 bases and J by 1 base, with 23 bases between them. The DNA of the CDR3 is TGCAGCGCCCTCGCCGCGGGCCGGGACATGTCCTACGAGCAGTACTTC. It translates to CSALAAGRDMSYEQYF.

The chain uses TRBV19 and TRBJ2-7; 8 bases align to TRBD1. CDR1 and CDR2 from the germline V gene are LNHDA and SQIVND (reference sequence). Trimming at V came to 4 bases and at J to 6 bases, leaving 11 bases not matched to a gene. There are 15 residues in the CDR3. The CDR3 protein is CASSTRQGSAREQYF. The CDR3 DNA follows: TGTGCCAGTAGTACCCGACAGGGGAGTGCCCGCGAGCAGTACTTC.

This sequence joins TRBV25-1 and TRBJ2-1; no reliable D call. The germline V gene encodes CDR1 MGHDK and CDR2 SYGVNS. CDR3 length: 11 amino acids. V lost 7 bases and J 5 bases, leaving 6 bases between the germline ends. CDR3 protein: CASTIDNEQFF. Written as DNA, the CDR3 is TGTGCCAGCACTATAGACAATGAGCAGTTCTTC. The full variable domain, completed using reference TRBV25-1 and TRBJ2-1, is EADIYQTPRYLVIGTGKKITLECSQTMGHDKMYWYQQDPGMELHLIHYSYGVNSTEKGDLSSESTVSRIRTEHFPLTLESARPSHTSQYLCASTIDNEQFFGPGTRLTVL.

This clone appeared a few times. The J gene is TRBJ2-7, the V gene TRBV28; D is tentatively TRBD1 or TRBD2 (5 bases each). This CDR3 comprises 17 residues. Germline CDR1 and CDR2: MDHEN and SYDVKM. The germline V and J ends were trimmed by 3 bases and 7 bases, with 25 bases remaining between them. CDR3 in amino acids: CASSFSPSGLGPGEQYF. The CDR3 nucleotides are TGTGCCAGCAGTTTCTCCCCCTCGGGGCTGGGGCCGGGGGAGCAGTACTTC. The variable domain in full, completed from reference TRBV28 and TRBJ2-7, reads DVKVTQSSRYLVKRTGEKVFLECVQDMDHENMFWYRQDPGLGLRLIYFSYDVKMKEKGDIPEGYSVSREKKERFSLILESASTNQTSMYLCASSFSPSGLGPGEQYFGPGTRLTVT.